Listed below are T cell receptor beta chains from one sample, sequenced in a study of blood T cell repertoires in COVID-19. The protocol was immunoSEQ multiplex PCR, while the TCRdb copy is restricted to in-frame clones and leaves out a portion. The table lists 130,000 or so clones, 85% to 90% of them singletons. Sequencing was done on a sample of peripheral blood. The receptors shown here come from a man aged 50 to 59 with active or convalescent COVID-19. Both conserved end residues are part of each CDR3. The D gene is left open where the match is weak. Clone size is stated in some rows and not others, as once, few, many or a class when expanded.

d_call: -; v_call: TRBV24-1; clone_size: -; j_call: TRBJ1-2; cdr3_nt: TGTGCCACCAGTGATTTACATGACTACACCTTC; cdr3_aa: CATSDLHDYTF
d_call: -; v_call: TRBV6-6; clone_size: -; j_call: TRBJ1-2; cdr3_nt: TGTGCCAGCAGCCCGGACAGCCCAGCCGGCTACACCTTC; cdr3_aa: CASSPDSPAGYTF
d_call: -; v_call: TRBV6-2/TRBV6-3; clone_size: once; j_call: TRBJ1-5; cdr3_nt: TGTGCCAGCAGTCTGGTATATAGTTATTCGGGGACACAGCCCCAGCATTTT; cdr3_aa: CASSLVYSYSGTQPQHF
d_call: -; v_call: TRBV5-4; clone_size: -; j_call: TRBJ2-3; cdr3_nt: TGTGCCAGCAGCTTGGCAGGGATAGTGGCAGATACGCAGTATTTT; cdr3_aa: CASSLAGIVADTQYF
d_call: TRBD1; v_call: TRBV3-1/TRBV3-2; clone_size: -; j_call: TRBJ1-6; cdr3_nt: TGTGCCAGCAGCCAGGAGACAGGGAACTCACCCCTCCACTTT; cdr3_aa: CASSQETGNSPLHF
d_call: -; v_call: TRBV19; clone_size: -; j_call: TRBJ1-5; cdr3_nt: TGTGCCAGTAGTATAAGGGGTCCGGATGTGCCCCAGCATTTT; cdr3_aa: CASSIRGPDVPQHF
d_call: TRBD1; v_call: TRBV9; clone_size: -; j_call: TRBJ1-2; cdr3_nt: TGTGCCAGCAAGAGGGGACAGGGGAACTATGGCTACACCTTC; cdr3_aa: CASKRGQGNYGYTF
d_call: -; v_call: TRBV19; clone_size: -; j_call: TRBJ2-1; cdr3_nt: TGTGCCAGTAGTATGCAGGGCGACAGCTCCTACAATGAGCAGTTCTTC; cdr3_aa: CASSMQGDSSYNEQFF
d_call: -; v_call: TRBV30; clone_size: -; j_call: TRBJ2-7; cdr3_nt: TGTGCCTGGACGACAGGTAGCTCCTACGAGCAGTACTTC; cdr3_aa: CAWTTGSSYEQYF
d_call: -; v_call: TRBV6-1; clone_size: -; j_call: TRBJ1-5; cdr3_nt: TGTGCCAGCAGTGAAGGTCCAGGTCATCAGCCCCAGCATTTT; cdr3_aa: CASSEGPGHQPQHF
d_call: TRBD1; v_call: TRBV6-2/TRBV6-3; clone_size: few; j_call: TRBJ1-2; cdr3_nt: TGTGCCAGCAGTTACGCCGGACAGGGGACAATATATGGCTACACCTTC; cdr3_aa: CASSYAGQGTIYGYTF
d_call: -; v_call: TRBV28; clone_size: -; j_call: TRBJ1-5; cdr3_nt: TGTGCCACCCAGGAGGGGTCGCCCCAGCATTTT; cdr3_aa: CATQEGSPQHF
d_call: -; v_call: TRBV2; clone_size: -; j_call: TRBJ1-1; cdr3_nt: TGTGCCAGCAGACAGGGTTGGGGTAACACTGAAGCTTTCTTT; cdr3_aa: CASRQGWGNTEAFF
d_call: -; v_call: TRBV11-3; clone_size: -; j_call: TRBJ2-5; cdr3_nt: TGTGCCAGCAGCGTGGACAGTCAAGAGACCCAGTACTTC; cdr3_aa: CASSVDSQETQYF
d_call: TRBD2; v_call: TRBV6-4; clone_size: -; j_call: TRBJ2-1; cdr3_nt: TGTGCCAGCAGTCTCCAGGGACTAGCGGGAGGGCCCCATGAGCAGTTCTTC; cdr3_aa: CASSLQGLAGGPHEQFF
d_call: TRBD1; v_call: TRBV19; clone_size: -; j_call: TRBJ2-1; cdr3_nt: TGTGCCAGTGGGGGGACAGGTTCTTACTACAATGAGCAGTTCTTC; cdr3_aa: CASGGTGSYYNEQFF
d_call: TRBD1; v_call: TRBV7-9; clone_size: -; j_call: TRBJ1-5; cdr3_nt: TGTGCCAGCAGCCCGTCGACAGGGGTCGGAGAGACCCAGCATTTT; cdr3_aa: CASSPSTGVGETQHF
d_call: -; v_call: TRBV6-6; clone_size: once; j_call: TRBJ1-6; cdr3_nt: TGTGCCAGCAGTTACTCTGCAGGGGAAGCACCCCTCCACTTT; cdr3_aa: CASSYSAGEAPLHF
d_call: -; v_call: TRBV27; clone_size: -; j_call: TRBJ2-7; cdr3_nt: TGTGCCAGCAGTTTAAGTAGGGGCAGCGGGTACGAGCAGTACTTC; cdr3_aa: CASSLSRGSGYEQYF
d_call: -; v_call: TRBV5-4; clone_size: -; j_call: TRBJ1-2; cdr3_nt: TGTGCCAGCGGTGAAGTTGGGGGGGGGAGCTATGGCTACACCTTC; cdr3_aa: CASGEVGGGSYGYTF
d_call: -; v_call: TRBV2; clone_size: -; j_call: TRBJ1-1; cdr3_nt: TGTGCCAGCAGCCCGAGGACAGAGAACACTGAAGCTTTCTTT; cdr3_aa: CASSPRTENTEAFF
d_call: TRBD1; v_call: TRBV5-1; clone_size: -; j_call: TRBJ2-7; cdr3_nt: TGCGCCAGCAGCTTGGACAGGGGGCTCTACGAGCAGTACTTC; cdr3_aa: CASSLDRGLYEQYF
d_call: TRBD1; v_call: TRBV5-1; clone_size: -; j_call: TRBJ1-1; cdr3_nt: TGCGCCAGCAGCTTGGCGTTCGGACAGGGCTACTCGAACACTGAAGCTTTCTTT; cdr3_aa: CASSLAFGQGYSNTEAFF
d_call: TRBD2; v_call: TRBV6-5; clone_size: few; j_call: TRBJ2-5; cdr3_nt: TGTGCCAGCAGTTATGGGGCTAGCGGGAGATTAGAGACCCAGTACTTC; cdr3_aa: CASSYGASGRLETQYF
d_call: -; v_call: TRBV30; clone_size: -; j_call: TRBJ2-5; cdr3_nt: TGTGCCTGGAGTTCACCTGCGATAACGCAAGAGACCCAGTACTTC; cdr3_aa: CAWSSPAITQETQYF
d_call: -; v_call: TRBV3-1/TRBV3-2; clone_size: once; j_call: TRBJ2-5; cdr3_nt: TGTGCCAGCAGCCAAGGGGCTCTACAAGAGACCCAGTACTTC; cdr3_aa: CASSQGALQETQYF
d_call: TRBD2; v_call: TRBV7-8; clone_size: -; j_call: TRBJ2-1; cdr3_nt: TGTGCCAGCAGCTTCGGACTAGCGGGGTTCAATGAGCAGTTCTTC; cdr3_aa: CASSFGLAGFNEQFF
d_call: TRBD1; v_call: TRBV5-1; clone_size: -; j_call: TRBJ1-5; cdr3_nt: TGCGCCACCCCACGGGACAGGGAGCGCAGCAATCAGCCCCAGCATTTT; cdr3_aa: CATPRDRERSNQPQHF
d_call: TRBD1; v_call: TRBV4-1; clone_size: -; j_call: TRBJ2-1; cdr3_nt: TGCGCCAGCAAACCGGGACAGCTCTACAATGAGCAGTTCTTC; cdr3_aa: CASKPGQLYNEQFF
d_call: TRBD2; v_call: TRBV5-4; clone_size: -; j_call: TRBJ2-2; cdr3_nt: TGTGCCAGCAGCTCCCCGACTAGCGGGAGGGGAACCGGGGAGCTGTTTTTT; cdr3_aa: CASSSPTSGRGTGELFF
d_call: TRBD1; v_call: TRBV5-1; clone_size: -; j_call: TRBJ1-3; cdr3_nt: TGCGCCAGCAGCTTGGAGGCAGGGGGCGCTTCTGGAAACACCATATATTTT; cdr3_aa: CASSLEAGGASGNTIYF
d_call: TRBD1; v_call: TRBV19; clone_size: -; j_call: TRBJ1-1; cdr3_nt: TGTGCCAGTAGTATCCCCCGGAGAGGGACAGGGGGCAGGTACACTGAAGCTTTCTTT; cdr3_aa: CASSIPRRGTGGRYTEAFF
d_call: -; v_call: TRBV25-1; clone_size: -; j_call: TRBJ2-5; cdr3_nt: TGTGCCAGCAGTGCCGGTACAGGGCTTTCCCAGTACTTC; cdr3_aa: CASSAGTGLSQYF
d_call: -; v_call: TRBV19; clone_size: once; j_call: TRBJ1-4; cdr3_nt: TGTGCCAGTAGTACAGGCGGGGGTGAAAAACTGTTTTTT; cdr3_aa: CASSTGGGEKLFF
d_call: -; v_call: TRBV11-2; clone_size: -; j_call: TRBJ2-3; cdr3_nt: TGTGCCAGCAGCCTGAACAGGGTGACAGATACGCAGTATTTT; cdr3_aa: CASSLNRVTDTQYF
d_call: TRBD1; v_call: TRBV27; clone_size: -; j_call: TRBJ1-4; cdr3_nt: TGTGCCACTGGACAGGGGACAACTAATGAAAAACTGTTTTTT; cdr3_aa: CATGQGTTNEKLFF
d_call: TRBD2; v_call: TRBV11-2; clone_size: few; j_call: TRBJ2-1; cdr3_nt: TGTGCCAGCAGACGGACTAGCGGTTACAATGAGCAGTTCTTC; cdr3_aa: CASRRTSGYNEQFF
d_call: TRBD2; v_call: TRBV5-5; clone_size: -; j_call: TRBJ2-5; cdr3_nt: TGTGCCAGCAGCTGGGGACTAGCGGGTTCGGTAGAGACCCAGTACTTC; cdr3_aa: CASSWGLAGSVETQYF
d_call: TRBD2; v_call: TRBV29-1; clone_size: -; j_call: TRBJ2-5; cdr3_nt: TGCAGCGGGACTAGCGGTCCGGGCCAAGAGACCCAGTACTTC; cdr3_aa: CSGTSGPGQETQYF
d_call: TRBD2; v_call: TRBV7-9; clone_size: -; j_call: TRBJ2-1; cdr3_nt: TGTGCCAGCAGCCTTCTAAGCGGGGCCTATGAGCAGTTCTTC; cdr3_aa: CASSLLSGAYEQFF
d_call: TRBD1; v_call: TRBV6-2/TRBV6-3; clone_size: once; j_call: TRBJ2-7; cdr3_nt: TGTGCCAGCAGTTACTCTATCGGACAGGGACCCTACGAGCAGTACTTC; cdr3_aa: CASSYSIGQGPYEQYF
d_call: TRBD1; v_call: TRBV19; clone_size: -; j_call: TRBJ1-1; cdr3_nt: TGTGCCAGTAGTACGACAGGGGGCCGGACTGAAGCTTTCTTT; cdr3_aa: CASSTTGGRTEAFF
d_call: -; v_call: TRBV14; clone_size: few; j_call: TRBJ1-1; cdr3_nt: TGTGCCAGCAGCCAATCAGGTCTTGAAGCTTTCTTT; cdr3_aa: CASSQSGLEAFF
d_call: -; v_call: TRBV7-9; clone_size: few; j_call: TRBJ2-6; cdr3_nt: TGTGCCAGCGGTCGGGTTGGCTCTGGGGCCAACGTCCTGACTTTC; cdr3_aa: CASGRVGSGANVLTF
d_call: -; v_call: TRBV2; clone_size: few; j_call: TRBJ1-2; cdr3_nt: TGTGCCAGCAGTGATTCGGTTTCCTATGGCTACACCTTC; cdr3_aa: CASSDSVSYGYTF
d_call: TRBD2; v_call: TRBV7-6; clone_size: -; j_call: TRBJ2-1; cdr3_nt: TGTGCCAGCAGCCCCCCTAGCGGGGGGTTCGGTGAGCAGTTCTTC; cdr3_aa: CASSPPSGGFGEQFF
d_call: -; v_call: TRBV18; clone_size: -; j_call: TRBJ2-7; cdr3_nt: TGTGCCAGCTCACCATCAGGAATCACCTACGAGCAGTACTTC; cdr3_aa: CASSPSGITYEQYF
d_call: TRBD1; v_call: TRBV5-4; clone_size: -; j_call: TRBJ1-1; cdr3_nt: TGTGCCAGCAGCCCGATCGGGACAGCGAACACTGAAGCTTTCTTT; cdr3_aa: CASSPIGTANTEAFF
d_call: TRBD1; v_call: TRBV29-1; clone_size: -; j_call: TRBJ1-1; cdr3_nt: TGCAGCGGGGCCAGGGGGTCGAACACTGAAGCTTTCTTT; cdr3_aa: CSGARGSNTEAFF
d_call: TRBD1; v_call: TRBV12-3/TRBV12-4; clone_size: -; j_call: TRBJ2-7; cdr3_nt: TGTGCCAGCAGTGACGGACAGGGTCACGAGCAGTACTTC; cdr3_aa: CASSDGQGHEQYF
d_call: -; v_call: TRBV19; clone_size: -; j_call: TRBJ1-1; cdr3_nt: TGTGCCAGTAGTATCCGTGAAGCTTTCTTT; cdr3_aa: CASSIREAFF
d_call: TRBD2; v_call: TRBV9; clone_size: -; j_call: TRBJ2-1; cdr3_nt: TGTGCCAGCAGCGAAATAGAGGGGCGGGGGATAACCTACAATGAGCAGTTCTTC; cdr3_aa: CASSEIEGRGITYNEQFF
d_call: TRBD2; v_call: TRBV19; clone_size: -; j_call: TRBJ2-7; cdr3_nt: TGTGCCAGTAGTCCGATAGCGGGAGGGCGTTCCTACGAGCAGTACTTC; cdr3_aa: CASSPIAGGRSYEQYF
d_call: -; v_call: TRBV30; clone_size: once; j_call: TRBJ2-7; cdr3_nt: TGTGCCTGGAGAGGGGTCCTGGCCTCGGGCGAGCAGTACTTC; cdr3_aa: CAWRGVLASGEQYF
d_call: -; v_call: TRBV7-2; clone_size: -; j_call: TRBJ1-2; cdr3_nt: TGTGCCAGCAGCTTAGTTCAAGGCAGCGCTAACTATGGCTACACCTTC; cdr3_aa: CASSLVQGSANYGYTF
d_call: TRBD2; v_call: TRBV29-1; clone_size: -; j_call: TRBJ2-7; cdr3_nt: TGCAGCGTTAGTGGGAGCGGGGGATCCTCCCCCTCTCCGCACTTC; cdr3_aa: CSVSGSGGSSPSPHF
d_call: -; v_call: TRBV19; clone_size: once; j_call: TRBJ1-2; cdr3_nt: TGTGCCAGTAGTCCATGGGGGGGACTCTATGGCTACACCTTC; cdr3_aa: CASSPWGGLYGYTF
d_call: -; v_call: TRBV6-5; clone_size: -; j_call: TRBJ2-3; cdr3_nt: TGTGCCAGCAGGAGGACATCTAGCACAGATACGCAGTATTTT; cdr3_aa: CASRRTSSTDTQYF
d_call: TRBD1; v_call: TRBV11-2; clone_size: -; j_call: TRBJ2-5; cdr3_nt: TGTGCCAGCAGCTTAGGAGGACAGGGGGCGTGGGAAGAGACCAAGTACTTC; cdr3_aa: CASSLGGQGAWEETKYF
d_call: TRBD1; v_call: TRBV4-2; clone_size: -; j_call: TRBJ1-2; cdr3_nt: TGTGCCAGCAGCCGAGAGGGGGCCTCTAACTATGGCTACACCTTC; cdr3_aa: CASSREGASNYGYTF